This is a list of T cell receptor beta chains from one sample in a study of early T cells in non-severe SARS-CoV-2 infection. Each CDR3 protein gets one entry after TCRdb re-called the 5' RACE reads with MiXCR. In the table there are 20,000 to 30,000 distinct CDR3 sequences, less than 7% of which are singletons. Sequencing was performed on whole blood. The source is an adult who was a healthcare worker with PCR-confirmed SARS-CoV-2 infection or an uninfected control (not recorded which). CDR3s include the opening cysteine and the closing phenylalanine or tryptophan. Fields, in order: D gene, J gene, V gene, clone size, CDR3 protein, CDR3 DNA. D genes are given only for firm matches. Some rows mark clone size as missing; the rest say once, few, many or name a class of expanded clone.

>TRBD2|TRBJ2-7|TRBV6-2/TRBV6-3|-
CASSYSIAAGGLSYEQYF
TGTGCCAGCAGTTACTCGATTGCGGCGGGGGGCCTCTCCTACGAGCAGTACTTC
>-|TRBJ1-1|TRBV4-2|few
CASSQDPQISNTEAFF
TGTGCCAGCAGCCAAGATCCACAGATCAGTAACACTGAAGCTTTCTTT
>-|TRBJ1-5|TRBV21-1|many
CASSKEEGRNQPQHF
TGTGCCAGCAGCAAAGAAGAGGGGCGCAATCAGCCCCAGCATTTT
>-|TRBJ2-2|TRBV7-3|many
CASSPGLVPGELFF
TGTGCCAGCAGCCCCGGACTGGTCCCCGGGGAGCTGTTTTTT
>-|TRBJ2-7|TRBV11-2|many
CASSSYQGIAPYEQYF
TGTGCCAGCAGCTCGTACCAGGGGATAGCCCCCTACGAGCAGTACTTC
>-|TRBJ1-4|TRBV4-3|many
CASSQDPRTNEKLFF
TGCGCCAGCAGCCAAGATCCCCGAACTAATGAAAAACTGTTTTTT
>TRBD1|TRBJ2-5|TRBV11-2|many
CASSWTGRGQETQYF
TGTGCCAGCAGCTGGACAGGGAGAGGCCAAGAGACCCAGTACTTC
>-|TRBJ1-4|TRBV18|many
CASSPGSEKLFF
TGTGCCAGCTCACCTGGCAGTGAAAAACTGTTTTTT
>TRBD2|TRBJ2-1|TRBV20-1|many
CSARRPTGLANEQFF
TGCAGTGCTAGACGTCCAACGGGACTAGCTAATGAGCAGTTCTTC
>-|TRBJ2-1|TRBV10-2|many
CASTPDYYNEQFF
TGCGCCAGCACCCCAGATTACTACAATGAGCAGTTCTTC
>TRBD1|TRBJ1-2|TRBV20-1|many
CSAIGQGPNYGYTF
TGCAGTGCCATCGGACAGGGTCCGAACTATGGCTACACCTTC
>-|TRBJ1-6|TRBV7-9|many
CASSWGGSSPLHF
TGTGCCAGCAGCTGGGGGGGGAGTTCACCCCTCCACTTT
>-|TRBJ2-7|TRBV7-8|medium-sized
CASSKAGFSYEQYF
TGTGCCAGCTCAAAGGCAGGGTTCTCCTACGAGCAGTACTTC
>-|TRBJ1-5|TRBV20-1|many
CSASPDTSNQPQHF
TGCAGTGCTAGCCCAGACACTAGCAATCAGCCCCAGCATTTT
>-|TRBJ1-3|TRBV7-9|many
CASSFQGNSGNTIYF
TGTGCCAGCAGCTTCCAGGGAAACTCTGGAAACACCATATATTTT
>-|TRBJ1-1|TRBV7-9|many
CASSGGRNMNTEAFF
TGTGCCAGCAGCGGGGGTCGAAATATGAACACTGAAGCTTTCTTT
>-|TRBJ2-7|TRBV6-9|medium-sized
CASSYLPLHEYEQYF
TGTGCCAGCAGTTATCTTCCCCTTCATGAGTACGAGCAGTACTTC
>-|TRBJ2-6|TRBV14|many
CASSHEQGALSGANVLTF
TGTGCCAGCAGCCATGAACAGGGTGCCCTCTCTGGGGCCAACGTCCTGACTTTC
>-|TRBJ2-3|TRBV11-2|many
CASSSVRGGATDTQYF
TGTGCCAGCAGTTCCGTTAGAGGGGGGGCCACAGATACGCAGTATTTT
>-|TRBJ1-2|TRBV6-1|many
CASSEARPNYGYTF
TGTGCCAGCAGTGAAGCGAGACCTAACTATGGCTACACCTTC
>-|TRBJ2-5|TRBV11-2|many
CASSSQSIGGETQYF
TGTGCCAGCAGTTCCCAGTCCATAGGGGGGGAGACCCAGTACTTC
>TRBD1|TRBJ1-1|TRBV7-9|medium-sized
CASSDGTANTEAFF
TGTGCCAGCAGCGACGGGACAGCGAACACTGAAGCTTTCTTT
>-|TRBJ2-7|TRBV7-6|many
CASSLRQSSYEQYF
TGTGCCAGCAGCTTACGCCAGAGCTCCTACGAGCAGTACTTC
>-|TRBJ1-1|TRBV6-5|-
CASSNLNTEAFF
TGTGCCAGCAGTAACTTAAACACTGAAGCTTTCTTT
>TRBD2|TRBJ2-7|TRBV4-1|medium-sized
CASSQGRGTYEQYF
TGCGCCAGCAGCCAAGGGCGGGGGACCTACGAGCAGTACTTC
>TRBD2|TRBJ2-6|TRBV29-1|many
CSVGGGSGANVLTF
TGCAGCGTTGGCGGGGGCTCTGGGGCCAACGTCCTGACTTTC
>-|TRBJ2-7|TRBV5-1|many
CASSAIEPAYEQYF
TGCGCCAGCAGCGCCATTGAACCGGCCTACGAGCAGTACTTC
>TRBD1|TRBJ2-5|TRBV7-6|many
CASSPMPQGETQYF
TGTGCCAGCAGCCCGATGCCACAGGGGGAGACCCAGTACTTC
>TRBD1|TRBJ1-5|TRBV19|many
CASRVGGGSNQPQHF
TGTGCCAGCCGGGTAGGGGGCGGAAGCAATCAGCCCCAGCATTTT
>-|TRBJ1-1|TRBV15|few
CATSSDGMNTEAFF
TGTGCCACCAGCAGTGATGGAATGAACACTGAAGCTTTCTTT
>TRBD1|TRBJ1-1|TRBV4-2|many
CASSPVRTGPVGSTEAFF
TGTGCCAGCAGCCCCGTCCGGACAGGACCCGTCGGGAGCACTGAAGCTTTCTTT
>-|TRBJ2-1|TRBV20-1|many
CSARGVAYNEQFF
TGCAGTGCTAGGGGGGTCGCCTACAATGAGCAGTTCTTC
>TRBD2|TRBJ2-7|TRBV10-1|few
CASSVGLAYEQYF
TGCGCCAGCAGTGTGGGACTAGCCTACGAGCAGTACTTC
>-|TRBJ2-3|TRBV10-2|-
CASSRLRGDTQYF
TGCGCCAGCAGTCGGTTAAGGGGAGATACGCAGTATTTT
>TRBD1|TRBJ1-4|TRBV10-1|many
CATVPGGNEKLFF
TGCGCCACGGTCCCAGGGGGAAATGAAAAACTGTTTTTT
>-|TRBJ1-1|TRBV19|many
CASSIQGLNTEAFF
TGTGCCAGTAGCATACAGGGACTGAACACTGAAGCTTTCTTT
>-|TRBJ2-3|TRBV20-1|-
CSARDRQLSTDTQYF
TGCAGTGCTAGAGATCGCCAACTGAGCACAGATACGCAGTATTTT
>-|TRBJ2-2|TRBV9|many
CASRRVGTGELFF
TGTGCCAGCAGAAGGGTGGGCACCGGGGAGCTGTTTTTT
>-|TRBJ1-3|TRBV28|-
CASTEFRAYLGNTIYF
TGTGCCAGCACCGAGTTCCGGGCCTACCTTGGAAACACCATATATTTT
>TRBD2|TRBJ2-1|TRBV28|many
CASSSPASGYDNEQFF
TGTGCCAGCAGTTCCCCAGCTAGCGGGTACGACAATGAGCAGTTCTTC
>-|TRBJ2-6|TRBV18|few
CVSSSVGGANVLTF
TGTGTCAGCTCATCCGTTGGGGGGGCCAACGTCCTGACTTTC
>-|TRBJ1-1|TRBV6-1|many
CASTLDTEAFF
TGTGCCAGCACCTTGGACACTGAAGCTTTCTTT
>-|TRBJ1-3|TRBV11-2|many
CASSPQRQGISGNTIYF
TGTGCCAGCAGCCCCCAGCGGCAGGGGATCTCTGGAAACACCATATATTTT
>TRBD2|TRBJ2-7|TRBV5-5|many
CASSRGLASYEQYF
TGTGCCAGCAGTCGAGGACTAGCGAGTTACGAGCAGTACTTC
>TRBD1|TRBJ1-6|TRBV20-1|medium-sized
CSARDIDRGGNNSPLHF
TGCAGTGCTAGAGATATAGACAGGGGCGGCAATAATTCACCCCTCCACTTT
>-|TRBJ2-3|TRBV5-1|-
CASSLDNRLSTDTQYF
TGCGCCAGCAGCTTGGACAACAGACTAAGCACAGATACGCAGTATTTT
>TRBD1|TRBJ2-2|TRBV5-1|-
CASSSGTGGSGELFF
TGCGCCAGCAGCTCCGGGACAGGGGGCTCCGGGGAGCTGTTTTTT
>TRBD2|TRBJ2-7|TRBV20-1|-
CSALRVSGGGEQYF
TGCAGTGCCCTCCGGGTTAGCGGGGGAGGCGAGCAGTACTTC
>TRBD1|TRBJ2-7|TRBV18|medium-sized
CASSPLQGAPYEQYF
TGTGCCAGCTCACCGTTACAGGGGGCTCCCTACGAGCAGTACTTC
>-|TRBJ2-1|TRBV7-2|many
CASSLGRGGQNEQFF
TGTGCCAGCAGCTTAGGTCGTGGGGGGCAAAATGAGCAGTTCTTC
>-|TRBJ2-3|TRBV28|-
CASSLVVKGRHSTDTQYF
TGTGCCAGCAGTTTGGTGGTGAAGGGACGACATAGCACAGATACGCAGTATTTT
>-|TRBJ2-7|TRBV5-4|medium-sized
CASSSKGGVNEQYF
TGTGCCAGCAGCTCTAAAGGGGGGGTGAACGAGCAGTACTTC
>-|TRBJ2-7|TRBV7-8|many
CASSPPPNYEQYF
TGTGCCAGCAGCCCTCCACCGAACTACGAGCAGTACTTC
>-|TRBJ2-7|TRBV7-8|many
CASSLAGARGHEQYF
TGTGCCAGCAGCTTGGCGGGCGCACGGGGCCACGAGCAGTACTTC
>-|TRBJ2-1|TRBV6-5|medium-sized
CASSLDRSSYNEQFF
TGTGCCAGCAGCCTGGACAGAAGCTCCTACAATGAGCAGTTCTTC
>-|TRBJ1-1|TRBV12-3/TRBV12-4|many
CASSETGVNTEAFF
TGTGCCAGCAGTGAGACAGGTGTGAACACTGAAGCTTTCTTT
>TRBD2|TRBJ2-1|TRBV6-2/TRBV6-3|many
CASSSERAGEIYNEQFF
TGTGCCAGCAGTTCCGAACGAGCGGGGGAAATCTACAATGAGCAGTTCTTC
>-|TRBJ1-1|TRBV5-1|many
CASSPGSGLLNTEAFF
TGCGCCAGCAGCCCAGGTTCCGGGCTCCTGAACACTGAAGCTTTCTTT
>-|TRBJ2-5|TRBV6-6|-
CASSYGLRDGRQETQYF
TGTGCCAGCAGTTACGGCCTCCGGGACGGCAGACAAGAGACCCAGTACTTC